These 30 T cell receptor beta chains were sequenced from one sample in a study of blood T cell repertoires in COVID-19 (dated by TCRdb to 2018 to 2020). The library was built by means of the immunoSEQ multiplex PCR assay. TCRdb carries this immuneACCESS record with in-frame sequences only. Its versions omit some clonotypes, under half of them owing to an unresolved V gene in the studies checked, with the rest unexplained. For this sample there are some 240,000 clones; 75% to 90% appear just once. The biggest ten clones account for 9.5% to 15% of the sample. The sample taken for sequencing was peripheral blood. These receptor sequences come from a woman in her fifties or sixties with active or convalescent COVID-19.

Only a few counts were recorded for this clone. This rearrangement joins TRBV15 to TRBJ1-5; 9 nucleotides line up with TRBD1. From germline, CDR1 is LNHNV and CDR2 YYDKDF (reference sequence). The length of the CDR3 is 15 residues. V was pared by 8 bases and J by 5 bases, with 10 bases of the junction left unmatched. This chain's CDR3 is CATQTGGHGDQPQHF. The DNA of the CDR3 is TGTGCCACCCAAACAGGGGGCCACGGGGATCAGCCCCAGCATTTT.

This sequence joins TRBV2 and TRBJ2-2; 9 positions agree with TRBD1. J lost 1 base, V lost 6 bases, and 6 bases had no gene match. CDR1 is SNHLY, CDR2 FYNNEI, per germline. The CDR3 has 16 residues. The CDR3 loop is CASSRLGQGNTGELFF. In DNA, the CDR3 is TGTGCCAGCAGCCGGCTGGGACAGGGGAACACCGGGGAGCTGTTTTTT.

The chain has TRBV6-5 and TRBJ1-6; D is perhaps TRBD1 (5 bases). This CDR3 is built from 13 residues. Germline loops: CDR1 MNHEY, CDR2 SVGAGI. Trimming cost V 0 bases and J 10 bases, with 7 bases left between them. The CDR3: CASSYSRQSPLHF. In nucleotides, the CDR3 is TGTGCCAGCAGTTACTCGAGACAGTCACCCCTCCACTTT.

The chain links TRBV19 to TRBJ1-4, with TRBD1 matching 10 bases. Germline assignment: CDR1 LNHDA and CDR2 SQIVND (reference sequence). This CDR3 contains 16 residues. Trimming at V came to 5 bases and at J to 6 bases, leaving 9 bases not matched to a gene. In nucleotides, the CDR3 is TGTGCCAGTAGTCCGCGACAGGGGGCGCGGGATGAAAAACTGTTTTTT. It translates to CASSPRQGARDEKLFF.

CDR3 nucleotides: TGTGCCAGCAGTAGCCCTAGGGGCACCGGGGAGCTGTTTTTT. Amino acids: CASSSPRGTGELFF. This chain connects TRBV27 to TRBJ2-2; D is perhaps TRBD1 (5 bases). CDR1 and CDR2 from the germline V gene are MNHEY and SMNVEV (reference sequence). This CDR3 spans 14 amino acids. Trimming removed 5 bases at V and 4 bases at J, with 11 bases between.

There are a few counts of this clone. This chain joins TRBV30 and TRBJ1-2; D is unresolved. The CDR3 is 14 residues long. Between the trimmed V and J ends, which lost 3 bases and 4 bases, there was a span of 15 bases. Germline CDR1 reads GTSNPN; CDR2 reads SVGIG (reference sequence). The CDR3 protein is CAWSAGGGVYGYTF. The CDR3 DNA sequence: TGTGCCTGGAGCGCTGGAGGAGGTGTCTATGGCTACACCTTC.

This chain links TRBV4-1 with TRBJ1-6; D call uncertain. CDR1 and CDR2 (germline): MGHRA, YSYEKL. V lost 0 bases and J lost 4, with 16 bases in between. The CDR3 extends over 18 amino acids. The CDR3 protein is CASSQDLSRLSYNSPLHF. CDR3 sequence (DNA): TGCGCCAGCAGCCAAGATCTTTCCAGGCTCTCATATAATTCACCCCTCCACTTT.

The CDR3 reads CSVGSGTSYNEQFF. The CDR3 DNA is TGCAGCGTCGGGTCCGGGACTTCCTACAATGAGCAGTTCTTC. The V gene is TRBV29-1, the J gene TRBJ2-1; tentatively, D is TRBD2 (6 bases). Germline CDR1 is SQVTM and CDR2 is ANQGSEA. The CDR3 is 14 residues long. Deletions cut 6 bases from V and 1 base from J, with 13 bases between.

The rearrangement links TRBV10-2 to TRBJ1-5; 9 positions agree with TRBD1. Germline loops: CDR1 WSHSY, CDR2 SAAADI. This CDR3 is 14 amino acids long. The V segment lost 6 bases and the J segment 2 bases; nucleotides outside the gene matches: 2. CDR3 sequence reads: CASSDRGGNQPQHF. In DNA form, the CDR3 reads TGCGCCAGCAGCGACAGGGGGGGCAATCAGCCCCAGCATTTT.

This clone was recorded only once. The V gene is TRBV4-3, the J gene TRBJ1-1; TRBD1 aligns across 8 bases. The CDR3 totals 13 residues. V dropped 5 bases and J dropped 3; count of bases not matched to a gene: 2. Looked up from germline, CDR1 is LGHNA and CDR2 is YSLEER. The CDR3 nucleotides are TGCGCCAGCAGCAAACAGGGGGACACTGAAGCTTTCTTT. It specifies CASSKQGDTEAFF.

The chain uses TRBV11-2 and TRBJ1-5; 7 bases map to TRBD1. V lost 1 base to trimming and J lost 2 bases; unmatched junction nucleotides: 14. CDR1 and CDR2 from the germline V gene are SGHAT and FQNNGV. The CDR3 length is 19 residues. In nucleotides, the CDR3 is TGTGCCAGCAGCTTAGGTTTTGGCGGGTGGGACAGATGCAATCAGCCCCAGCATTTT. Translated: CASSLGFGGWDRCNQPQHF. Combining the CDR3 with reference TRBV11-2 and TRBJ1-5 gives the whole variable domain EAGVAQSPRYKIIEKRQSVAFWCNPISGHATLYWYQQILGQGPKLLIQFQNNGVVDDSQLPKDRFSAERLKGVDSTLKIQPAKLEDSAVYLCASSLGFGGWDRCNQPQHFGDGTRLSIL.

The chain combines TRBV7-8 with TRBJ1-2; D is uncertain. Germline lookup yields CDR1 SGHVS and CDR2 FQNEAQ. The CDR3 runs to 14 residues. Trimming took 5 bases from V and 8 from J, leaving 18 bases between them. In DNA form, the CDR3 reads TGTGCCAGCAGCACTGAGGGTCAAATCGTGGGCTACACCTTC. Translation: CASSTEGQIVGYTF.

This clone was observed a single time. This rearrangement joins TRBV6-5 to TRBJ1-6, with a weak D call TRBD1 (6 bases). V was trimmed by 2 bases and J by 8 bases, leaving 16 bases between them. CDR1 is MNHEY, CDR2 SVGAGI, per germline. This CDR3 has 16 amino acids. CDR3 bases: TGTGCCAGCAGTTACGGGGCCCTGACAGGCTATTCACCCCTCCACTTT. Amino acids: CASSYGALTGYSPLHF.

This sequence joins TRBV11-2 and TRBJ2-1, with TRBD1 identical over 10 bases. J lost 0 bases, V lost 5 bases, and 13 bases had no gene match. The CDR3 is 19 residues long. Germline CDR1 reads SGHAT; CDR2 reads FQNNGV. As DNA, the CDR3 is TGTGCCAGCAGCATCCGGGACAGGGGCTTCGATCTCTCCTACAATGAGCAGTTCTTC. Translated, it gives CASSIRDRGFDLSYNEQFF.

CDR3 sequence: CASSATSGGTEAFF. CDR3 nucleotides: TGCGCCAGCAGTGCTACCTCAGGGGGCACTGAAGCTTTCTTT. The chain has TRBV10-1 and TRBJ1-1; the match to TRBD1 covers 7 bases. With 4 bases clipped from V and 4 bases from J, the junction kept 6 bases outside the gene matches. Germline CDR1 and CDR2: WNHNN and SYGVQD (reference sequence). The CDR3 has 14 residues.

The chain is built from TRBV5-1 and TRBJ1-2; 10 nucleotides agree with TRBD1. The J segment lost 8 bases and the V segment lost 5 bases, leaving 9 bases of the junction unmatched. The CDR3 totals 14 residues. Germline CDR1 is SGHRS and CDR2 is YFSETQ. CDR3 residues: CASRPGTGERGYTF. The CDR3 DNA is TGCGCCAGCAGGCCCGGGACAGGGGAGAGGGGCTACACCTTC.

CDR3 sequence: CARVVAGGETTIYF. The CDR3 DNA reads as TGCGCCAGGGTGGTAGCTGGGGGGGAAACAACCATATATTTT. The chain uses TRBV10-1 and TRBJ1-3; perhaps TRBD1 as D (5 bases). The CDR3 contains 14 residues. Germline CDR1 and CDR2: WNHNN and SYGVQD (reference sequence). V was shortened by 9 bases and J by 10 bases, with 22 bases between the two germline ends.

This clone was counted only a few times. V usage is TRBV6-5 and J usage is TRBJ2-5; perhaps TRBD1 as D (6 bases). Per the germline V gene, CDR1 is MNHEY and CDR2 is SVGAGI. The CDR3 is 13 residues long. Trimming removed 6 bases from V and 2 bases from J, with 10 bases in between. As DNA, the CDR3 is TGTGCCAGCAGGAGACAGGTTCAAGAGACCCAGTACTTC. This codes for CASRRQVQETQYF.

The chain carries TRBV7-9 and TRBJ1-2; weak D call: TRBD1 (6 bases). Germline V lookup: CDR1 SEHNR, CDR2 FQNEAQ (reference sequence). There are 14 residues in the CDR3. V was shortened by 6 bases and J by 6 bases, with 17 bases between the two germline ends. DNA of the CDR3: TGTGCCAGCAGACCCCCAGGGGAGTCACATGGCTACACCTTC. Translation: CASRPPGESHGYTF.

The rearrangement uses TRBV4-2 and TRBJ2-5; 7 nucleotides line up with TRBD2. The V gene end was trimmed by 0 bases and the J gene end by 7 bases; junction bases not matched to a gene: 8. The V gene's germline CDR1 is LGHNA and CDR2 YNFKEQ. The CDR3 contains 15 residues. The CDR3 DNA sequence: TGTGCCAGCAGCCAAGATGAACTAGCGCGAGGGACCCAGTACTTC. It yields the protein CASSQDELARGTQYF.

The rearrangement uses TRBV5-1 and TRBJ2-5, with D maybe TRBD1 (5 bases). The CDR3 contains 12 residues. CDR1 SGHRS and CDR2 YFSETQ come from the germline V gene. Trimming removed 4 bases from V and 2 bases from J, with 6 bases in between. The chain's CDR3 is CASSRQQETQYF. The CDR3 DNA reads TGCGCCAGCAGCCGACAGCAAGAGACCCAGTACTTC.

The CDR3 DNA follows: TGTGCCAGCAGCTTAGTAGGGGGGGACGCTAACTATGGCTACACCTTC. Its translation is CASSLVGGDANYGYTF. The gene calls are TRBV7-2 and TRBJ1-2; D might be TRBD1 (6 bases). The CDR3 totals 16 residues. V dropped 1 base and J dropped 0 bases, with 12 bases sitting between them. In germline, CDR1 is SGHTA, CDR2 FQGNSA. The full variable domain, rest sourced from reference TRBV7-2 and TRBJ1-2, is GAGVSQSPSNKVTEKGKDVELRCDPISGHTALYWYRQSLGQGLEFLIYFQGNSAPDKSGLPSDRFSAERTGGSVSTLTIQRTQQEDSAVYLCASSLVGGDANYGYTFGSGTRLTVV.

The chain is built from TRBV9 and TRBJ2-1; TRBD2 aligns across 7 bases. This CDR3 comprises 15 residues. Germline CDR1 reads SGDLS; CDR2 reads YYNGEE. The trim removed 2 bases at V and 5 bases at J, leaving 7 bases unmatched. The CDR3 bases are TGTGCCAGCAGCGTGTCCAGCGGGGAAAACAATGAGCAGTTCTTC. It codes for CASSVSSGENNEQFF.

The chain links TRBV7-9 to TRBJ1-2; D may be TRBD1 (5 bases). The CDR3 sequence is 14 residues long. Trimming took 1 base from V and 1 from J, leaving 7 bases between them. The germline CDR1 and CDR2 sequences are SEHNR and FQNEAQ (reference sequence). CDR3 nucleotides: TGTGCCAGCAGCTTAGGCAGGGATAACTATGGCTACACCTTC. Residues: CASSLGRDNYGYTF.

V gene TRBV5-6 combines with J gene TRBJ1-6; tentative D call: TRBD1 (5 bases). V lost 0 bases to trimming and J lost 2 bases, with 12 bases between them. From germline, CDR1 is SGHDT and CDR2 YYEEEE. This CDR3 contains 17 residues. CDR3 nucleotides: TGTGCCAGCAGCTTGGGTCAGGCAGGGACCTATAATTCACCCCTCCACTTT. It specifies CASSLGQAGTYNSPLHF.

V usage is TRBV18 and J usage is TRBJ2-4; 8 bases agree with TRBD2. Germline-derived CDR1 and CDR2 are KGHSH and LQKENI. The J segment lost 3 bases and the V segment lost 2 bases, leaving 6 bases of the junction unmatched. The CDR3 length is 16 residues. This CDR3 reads CASSPSSGVGKNIQYF. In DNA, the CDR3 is TGTGCCAGCTCACCAAGTAGCGGGGTGGGCAAAAACATTCAGTACTTC.

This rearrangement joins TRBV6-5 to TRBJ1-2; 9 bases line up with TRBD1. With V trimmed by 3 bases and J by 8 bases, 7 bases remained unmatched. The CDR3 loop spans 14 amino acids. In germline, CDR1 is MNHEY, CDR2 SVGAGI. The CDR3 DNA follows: TGTGCCAGCAGTTATAACAGGGGGCGACAAGGCTACACCTTC. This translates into CASSYNRGRQGYTF.

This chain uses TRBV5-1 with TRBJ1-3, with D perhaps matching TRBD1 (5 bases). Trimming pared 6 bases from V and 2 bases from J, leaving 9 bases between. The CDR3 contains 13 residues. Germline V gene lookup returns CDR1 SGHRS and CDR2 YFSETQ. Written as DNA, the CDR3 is TGCGCCAGCACCGACAGCCCTGGAAACACCATATATTTT. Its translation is CASTDSPGNTIYF.

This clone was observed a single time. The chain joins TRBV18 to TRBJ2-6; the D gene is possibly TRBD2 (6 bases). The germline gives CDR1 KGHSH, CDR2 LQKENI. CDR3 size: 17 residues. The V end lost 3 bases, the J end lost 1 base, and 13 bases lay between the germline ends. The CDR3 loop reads CASSPTAGGSGANVLTF. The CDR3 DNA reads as TGTGCCAGCTCACCGACCGCTGGGGGGTCTGGGGCCAACGTCCTGACTTTC.

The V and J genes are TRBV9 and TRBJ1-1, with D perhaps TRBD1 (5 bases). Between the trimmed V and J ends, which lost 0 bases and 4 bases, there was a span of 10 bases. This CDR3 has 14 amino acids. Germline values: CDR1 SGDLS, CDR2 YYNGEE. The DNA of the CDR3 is TGTGCCAGCAGCGTAGGTCCAGGGCGCACTGAAGCTTTCTTT. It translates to CASSVGPGRTEAFF.